This TCR beta chain was sequenced in a study of T cell repertoires in cytomegalovirus infection. Between the trimmed V and J ends, which lost 4 bases and 4 bases, there was a span of 22 bases. The CDR3 sequence is 18 residues long. CDR1 and CDR2 (germline): LGHNA, YSLEER. In this sample, this clonotype turned up a few times. What it binds is not known. TCRdb reprocessed the reads via MiXCR and lists one record per CDR3 protein. The data hold 900,000 to 950,000 distinct CDR3 sequences, with 30% to 40% observed a single time. This material consisted of cultured CD8+ T cells from PBMCs, taken from culture after CMV antigen stimulation. The sequence was collected from a human donor in good health (CMV status not recorded). Some clones in this sample may be carry-over from other donors' samples. This sequence joins TRBV4-3 and TRBJ2-2, with D perhaps assigned TRBD1 or TRBD2 (5 bases each). In nucleotides, the CDR3 is TGCGCCAGCAGCCTCTTACCCACGACCCTTGGGGGCACCGGGGAGCTGTTTTTT. Translation: CASSLLPTTLGGTGELFF.